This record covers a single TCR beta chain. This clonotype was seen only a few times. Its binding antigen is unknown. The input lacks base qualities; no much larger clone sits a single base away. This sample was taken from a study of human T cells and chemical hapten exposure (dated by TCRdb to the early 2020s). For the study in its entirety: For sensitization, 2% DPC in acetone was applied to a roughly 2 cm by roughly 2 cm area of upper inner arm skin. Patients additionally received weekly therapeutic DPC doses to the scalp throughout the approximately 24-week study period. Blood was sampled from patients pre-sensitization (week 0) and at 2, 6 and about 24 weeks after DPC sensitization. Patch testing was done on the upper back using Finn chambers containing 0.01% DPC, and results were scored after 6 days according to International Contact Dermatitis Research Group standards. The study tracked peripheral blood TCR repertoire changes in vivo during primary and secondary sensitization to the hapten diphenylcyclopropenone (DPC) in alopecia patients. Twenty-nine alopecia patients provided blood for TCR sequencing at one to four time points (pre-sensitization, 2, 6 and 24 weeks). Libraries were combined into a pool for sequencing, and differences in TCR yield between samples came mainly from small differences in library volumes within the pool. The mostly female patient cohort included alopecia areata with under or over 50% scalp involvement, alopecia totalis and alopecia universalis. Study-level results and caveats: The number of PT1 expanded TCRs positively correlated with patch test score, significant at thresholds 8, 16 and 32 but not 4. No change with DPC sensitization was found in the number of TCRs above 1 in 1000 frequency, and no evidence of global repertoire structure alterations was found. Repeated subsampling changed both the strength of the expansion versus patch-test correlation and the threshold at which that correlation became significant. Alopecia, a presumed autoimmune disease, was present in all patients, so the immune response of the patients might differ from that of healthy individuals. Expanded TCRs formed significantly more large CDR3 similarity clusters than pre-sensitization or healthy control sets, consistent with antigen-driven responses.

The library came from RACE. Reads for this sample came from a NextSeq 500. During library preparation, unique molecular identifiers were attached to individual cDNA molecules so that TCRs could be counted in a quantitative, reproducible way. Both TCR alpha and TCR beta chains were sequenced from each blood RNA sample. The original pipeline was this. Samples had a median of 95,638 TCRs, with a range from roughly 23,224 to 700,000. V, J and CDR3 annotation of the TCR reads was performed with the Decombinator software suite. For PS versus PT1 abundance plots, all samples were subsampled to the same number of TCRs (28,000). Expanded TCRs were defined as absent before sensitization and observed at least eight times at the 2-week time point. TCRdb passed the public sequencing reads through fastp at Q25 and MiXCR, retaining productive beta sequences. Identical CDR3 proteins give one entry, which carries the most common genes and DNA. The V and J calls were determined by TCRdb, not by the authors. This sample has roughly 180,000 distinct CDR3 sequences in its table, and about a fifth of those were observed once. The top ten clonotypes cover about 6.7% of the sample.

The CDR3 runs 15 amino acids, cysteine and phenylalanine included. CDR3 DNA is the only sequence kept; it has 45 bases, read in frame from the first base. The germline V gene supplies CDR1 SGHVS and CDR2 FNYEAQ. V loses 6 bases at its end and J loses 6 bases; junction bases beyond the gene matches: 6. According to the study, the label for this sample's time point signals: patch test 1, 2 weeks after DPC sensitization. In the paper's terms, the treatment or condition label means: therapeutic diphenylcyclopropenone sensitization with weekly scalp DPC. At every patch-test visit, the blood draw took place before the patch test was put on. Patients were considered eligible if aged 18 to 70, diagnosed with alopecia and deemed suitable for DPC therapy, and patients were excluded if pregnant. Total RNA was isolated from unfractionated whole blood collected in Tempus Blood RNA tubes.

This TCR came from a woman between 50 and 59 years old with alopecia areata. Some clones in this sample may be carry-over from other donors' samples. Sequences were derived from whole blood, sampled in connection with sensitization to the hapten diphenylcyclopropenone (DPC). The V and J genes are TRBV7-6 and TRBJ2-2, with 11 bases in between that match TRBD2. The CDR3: CASSPLAGEAGELFF. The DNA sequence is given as TGTGCCAGCAGTCCACTAGCGGGAGAGGCCGGGGAGCTGTTTTTT. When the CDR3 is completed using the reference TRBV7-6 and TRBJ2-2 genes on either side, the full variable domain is GAGVSQSPRYKVTKRGQDVALRCDPISGHVSLYWYRQALGQGPEFLTYFNYEAQQDKSGLPNDRFSAERPEGSISTLTIQRTEQRDSAMYRCASSPLAGEAGELFFGEGSRLTVL.